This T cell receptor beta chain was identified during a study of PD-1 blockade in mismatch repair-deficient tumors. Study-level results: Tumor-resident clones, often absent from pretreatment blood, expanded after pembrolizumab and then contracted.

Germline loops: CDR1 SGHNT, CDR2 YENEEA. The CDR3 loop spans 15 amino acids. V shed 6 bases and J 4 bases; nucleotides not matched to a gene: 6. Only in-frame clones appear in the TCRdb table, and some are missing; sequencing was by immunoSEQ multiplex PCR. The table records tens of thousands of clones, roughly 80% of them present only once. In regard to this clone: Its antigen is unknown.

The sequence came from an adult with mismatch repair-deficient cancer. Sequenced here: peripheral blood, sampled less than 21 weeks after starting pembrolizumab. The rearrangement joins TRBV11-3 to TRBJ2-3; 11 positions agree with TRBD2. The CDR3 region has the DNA TGTGCCAGCAGAACACTAGCGGGAGATCCAGATACGCAGTATTTT. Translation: CASRTLAGDPDTQYF.